Below, 20 T cell receptor beta chains from the same sample are listed, as sequenced in a study of identifying expanded T cells in peripheral blood. Clones were sequenced by immunoSEQ multiplex PCR, and TCRdb holds only the in-frame ones, with some missing. The table lists about 50,000 clones, 82% of them singletons. Sequencing was carried out using blood. Receptors were obtained from a person aged 18 to 75 in good health.

The chain uses TRBV6-5 and TRBJ1-2; TRBD1 might be the D (5 bases). The length of the CDR3 is 15 residues. The germline CDR1 and CDR2 sequences are MNHEY and SVGAGI. V was shortened by 5 bases and J by 0 bases, with 13 bases between the two germline ends. The CDR3 DNA sequence: TGTGCCAGCAGTAGATCCAGGGCTGCTAACTATGGCTACACCTTC. Translating it yields CASSRSRAANYGYTF.

The chain uses TRBV6-6 and TRBJ1-2; tentatively, D is TRBD1 (5 bases). V shed 5 bases and J shed 3 bases, with 13 bases lying between them. Germline V CDR1 and CDR2: MNHNY, SVGAGI (reference sequence). CDR3 size: 14 residues. CDR3 protein: CASSIAGFDYGYTF. CDR3 DNA: TGTGCCAGCAGTATTGCAGGGTTCGACTATGGCTACACCTTC.

This clone occurred once. The chain combines TRBV5-6 with TRBJ2-2; D uncertain. Trimming pared 0 bases from V and 6 bases from J, leaving 6 bases between. The germline V gene encodes CDR1 SGHDT and CDR2 YYEEEE. This CDR3 is built from 13 residues. The CDR3 bases are TGTGCCAGCAGCTTGGCGGCGCCCGGGGAGCTGTTTTTT. Translating it yields CASSLAAPGELFF.

The V gene is TRBV2, the J gene TRBJ2-1; 13 bases fit TRBD2. The V and J ends lost 6 bases and 12 bases, in that order; junction bases with no gene match: 8. This CDR3 contains 14 residues. From germline, CDR1 is SNHLY and CDR2 FYNNEI. In DNA form, the CDR3 reads TGTGCCAGCAGCATAGGACTAGCGGGGGAGGGGCAGTTCTTC. It yields the protein CASSIGLAGEGQFF.

V gene TRBV11-2 combines with J gene TRBJ2-5; D might be TRBD2 (6 bases). This CDR3 spans 15 amino acids. V was clipped by 3 bases and J by 4 bases, with 15 bases between them. Germline-derived CDR1 and CDR2 are SGHAT and FQNNGV. CDR3 in amino acids: CASSFYGRNRETQYF. DNA for the CDR3: TGTGCCAGCAGCTTTTACGGGAGAAACCGAGAGACCCAGTACTTC.

The count of this clone is one. The chain employs TRBV4-3 and TRBJ2-7; 10 bases are shared with TRBD1. The CDR3 length is 14 residues. V was clipped by 3 bases and J by 3 bases; unmatched bases: 2. Germline V gives CDR1 LGHNA, CDR2 YSLEER. As DNA, the CDR3 is TGCGCCAGCAGCCAGGGGACAGGGGACTACGAGCAGTACTTC. This translates into CASSQGTGDYEQYF.

This chain links TRBV11-2 with TRBJ1-2; 7 bases are shared with TRBD1. The trim removed 1 base at V and 2 bases at J, leaving 4 bases unmatched. Germline CDR1 is SGHAT and CDR2 is FQNNGV. The CDR3 contains 15 residues. The CDR3 DNA reads TGTGCCAGCAGCTTAGGACAGGGACTCAACTATGGCTACACCTTC. It specifies CASSLGQGLNYGYTF.

This chain connects TRBV5-6 to TRBJ2-3; 11 bases map to TRBD2. The CDR3 is made up of 15 amino acids. In germline, CDR1 is SGHDT, CDR2 YYEEEE. The trim removed 4 bases at V and 6 bases at J, leaving 7 bases unmatched. DNA for the CDR3: TGTGCCAGCAGCCACACTAGCGGGGGAGGGGATACGCAGTATTTT. This encodes CASSHTSGGGDTQYF.

This clone was detected once. This chain uses TRBV7-2 with TRBJ2-7; no reliable D call. Germline CDR1 SGHTA, CDR2 FQGNSA. The CDR3 loop spans 13 amino acids. V shed 3 bases and J shed 2 bases, with 8 bases lying between them. The CDR3 sequence is CASSFLRPYEQYV. The DNA of the CDR3 is TGTGCCAGCAGCTTCCTAAGACCCTACGAGCAGTACGTC.

This clone was found once. V is TRBV5-6 and J is TRBJ2-7, with D perhaps TRBD1 (5 bases). The V and J ends lost 0 bases and 6 bases respectively, with 13 bases between them. CDR1 is SGHDT, CDR2 YYEEEE, per germline. The CDR3 has 14 amino acids. The CDR3 reads CASSLAQGVREQYF. CDR3 bases: TGTGCCAGCAGCTTGGCCCAGGGTGTACGCGAGCAGTACTTC. The full variable domain, in which reference TRBV5-6 and TRBJ2-7 provide the parts outside the CDR3, is DAGVTQSPTHLIKTRGQQVTLRCSPKSGHDTVSWYQQALGQGPQFIFQYYEEEERQRGNFPDRFSGHQFPNYSSELNVNALLLGDSALYLCASSLAQGVREQYFGPGTRLTVT.

The V call is TRBV29-1, the J call TRBJ2-7; 7 nucleotides align to TRBD2. The CDR3 loop spans 14 amino acids. The ends lost 7 bases at V and 2 bases at J; junction bases unmatched: 11. Per the germline V gene, CDR1 is SQVTM and CDR2 is ANQGSEA. This CDR3 is CSALGGERPYEQYF. The CDR3 bases are TGCAGCGCCCTTGGGGGGGAGCGTCCCTACGAGCAGTACTTC.

The J gene is TRBJ1-4, the V gene TRBV19; 9 bases are shared with TRBD1. Trimming removed 6 bases from V and 8 bases from J; junction bases left unmatched: 4. CDR3 length: 13 residues. CDR1 is LNHDA and CDR2 is SQIVND in the germline V gene (reference sequence). DNA for the CDR3: TGTGCCAGTAGGGGAACAGGGGGCGAAAAACTGTTTTTT. This translates into CASRGTGGEKLFF.

The J gene is TRBJ2-3, the V gene TRBV9; 9 bases map to TRBD2. V shed 0 bases and J 1 base; nucleotides not matched to a gene: 3. Germline V gives CDR1 SGDLS, CDR2 YYNGEE. This CDR3 is 16 amino acids long. For the CDR3, the DNA is TGTGCCAGCAGCGTAGAGGCGGGAGGGCGCACAGATACGCAGTATTTT. Protein sequence: CASSVEAGGRTDTQYF.

The V call is TRBV18, the J call TRBJ1-3, with 8 bases identical to TRBD1. Germline V gene lookup returns CDR1 KGHSH and CDR2 LQKENI. The ends lost 6 bases at V and 6 bases at J; junction bases unmatched: 1. The CDR3 has 12 residues. The CDR3 DNA reads as TGTGCCAGCTCGGACAGGGTAAACACCATATATTTT. Its translation: CASSDRVNTIYF.

This chain joins TRBV7-2 and TRBJ2-3; D is undetermined. This CDR3 has 13 residues. Germline V gene sequence: CDR1 SGHTA, CDR2 FQGNSA. Trimming removed 7 bases from V and 7 bases from J, with 15 bases in between. The CDR3 DNA sequence: TGTGCCAGCACCGAGTCGTACGGAAATACGCAGTATTTT. Its protein product is CASTESYGNTQYF.

The genes are TRBV9 and TRBJ2-1; maybe TRBD1 (6 bases). Trimming stripped 0 bases from V and 4 bases from J, with 11 bases between. Germline CDR1 SGDLS, CDR2 YYNGEE. The CDR3 covers 15 residues. The DNA of the CDR3 is TGTGCCAGCAGCGTAGGACTCGGACAGTACAATGAGCAGTTCTTC. Amino acids: CASSVGLGQYNEQFF.

J is TRBJ2-3 and V is TRBV12-5, with D unresolved. The germline V gene encodes CDR1 LGHNT and CDR2 FRNRAP. Trimming left V 8 bases short and J 0 bases short, with 12 bases between. The CDR3 loop spans 14 amino acids. The CDR3 bases are TGTGCTAGTATCGAGACGGGCAGCACAGATACGCAGTATTTT. Its translation: CASIETGSTDTQYF.

The chain employs TRBV11-2 and TRBJ1-1; 7 bases are a match to TRBD1. J lost 2 bases, V lost 5 bases, and 5 bases had no gene match. The CDR3 contains 14 residues. Germline CDR1 and CDR2: SGHAT and FQNNGV. The CDR3 DNA sequence: TGTGCCAGCAGCACGCGACAGGGCAACACTGAAGCTTTCTTT. Translated: CASSTRQGNTEAFF.

This clone was detected a few times. An end of the junction does not agree with germline; a read error may underlie this. The rearrangement links TRBV6-5 to TRBJ1-1, with D possibly TRBD1 on 6 matching bases. Germline CDR1 and CDR2: MNHEY and SVGAGI. There are 15 residues in the CDR3. Written as DNA, the CDR3 is TGTGCCAGCAGTAACTCGGGGGCAGGGAACACTGAAGCTTTCTTT. Its protein product is CASSNSGAGNTEAFF.

The V and J genes are TRBV7-9 and TRBJ1-1; the D is unclear. The CDR3 is 15 amino acids. Trimming stripped 2 bases from V and 1 base from J, with 11 bases between. From germline, CDR1 is SEHNR and CDR2 FQNEAQ (reference sequence). CDR3 in amino acids: CASSLFGRANTEAFF. CDR3 nucleotides: TGTGCCAGCAGCTTATTCGGGAGGGCGAACACTGAAGCTTTCTTT.